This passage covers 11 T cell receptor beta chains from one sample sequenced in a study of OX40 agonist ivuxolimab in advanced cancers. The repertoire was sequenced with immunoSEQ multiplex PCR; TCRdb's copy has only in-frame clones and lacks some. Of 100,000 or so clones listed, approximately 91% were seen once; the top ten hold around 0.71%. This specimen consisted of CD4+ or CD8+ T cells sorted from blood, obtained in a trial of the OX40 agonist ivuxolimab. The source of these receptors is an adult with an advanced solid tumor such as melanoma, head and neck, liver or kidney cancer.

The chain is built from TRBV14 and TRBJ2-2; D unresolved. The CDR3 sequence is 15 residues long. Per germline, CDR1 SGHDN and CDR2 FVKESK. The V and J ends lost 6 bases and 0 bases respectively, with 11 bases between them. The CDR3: CASSPPQPNTGELFF. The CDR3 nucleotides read TGTGCCAGCAGTCCCCCGCAGCCGAACACCGGGGAGCTGTTTTTT.

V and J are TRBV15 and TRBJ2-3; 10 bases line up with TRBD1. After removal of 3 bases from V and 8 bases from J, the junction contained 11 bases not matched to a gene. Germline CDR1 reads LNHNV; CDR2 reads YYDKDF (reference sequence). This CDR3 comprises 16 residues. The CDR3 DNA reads TGTGCCACCAGCAGGAGAAACCGGGACAGGGGAAGTACGCAGTATTTT. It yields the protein CATSRRNRDRGSTQYF.

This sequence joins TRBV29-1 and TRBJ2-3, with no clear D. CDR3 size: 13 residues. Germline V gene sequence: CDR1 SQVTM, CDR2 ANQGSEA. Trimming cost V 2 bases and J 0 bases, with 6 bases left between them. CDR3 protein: CSVEFSSTDTQYF. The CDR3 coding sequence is TGCAGCGTTGAATTTAGCAGCACAGATACGCAGTATTTT.

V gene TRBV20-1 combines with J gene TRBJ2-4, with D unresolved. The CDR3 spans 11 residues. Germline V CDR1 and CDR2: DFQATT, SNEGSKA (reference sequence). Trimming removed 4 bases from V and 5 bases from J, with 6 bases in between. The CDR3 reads CSATRENIQYF. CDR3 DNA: TGCAGTGCTACCAGAGAAAACATTCAGTACTTC.

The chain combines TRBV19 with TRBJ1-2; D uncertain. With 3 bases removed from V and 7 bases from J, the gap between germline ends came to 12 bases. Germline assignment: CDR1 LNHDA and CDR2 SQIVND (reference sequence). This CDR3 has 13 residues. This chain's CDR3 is CASSIGPAGGYTF. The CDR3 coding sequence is TGTGCCAGTAGTATTGGACCCGCGGGTGGCTACACCTTC. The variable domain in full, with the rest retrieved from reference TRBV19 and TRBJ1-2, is DGGITQSPKYLFRKEGQNVTLSCEQNLNHDAMYWYRQDPGQGLRLIYYSQIVNDFQKGDIAEGYSVSREKKESFPLTVTSAQKNPTAFYLCASSIGPAGGYTFGSGTRLTVV.

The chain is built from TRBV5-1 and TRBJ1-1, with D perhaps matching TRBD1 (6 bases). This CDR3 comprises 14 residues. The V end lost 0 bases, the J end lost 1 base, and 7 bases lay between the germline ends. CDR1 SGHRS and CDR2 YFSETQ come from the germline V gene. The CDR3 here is CASSLADRNTEAFF. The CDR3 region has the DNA TGCGCCAGCAGCTTGGCGGACAGGAACACTGAAGCTTTCTTT.

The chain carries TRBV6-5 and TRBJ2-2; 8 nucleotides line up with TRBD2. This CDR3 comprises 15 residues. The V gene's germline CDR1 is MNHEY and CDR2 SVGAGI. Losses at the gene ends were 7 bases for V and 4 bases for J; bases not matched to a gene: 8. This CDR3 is CASTVAGGSTGELFF. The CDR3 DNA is TGTGCCAGCACTGTCGCGGGAGGAAGCACCGGGGAGCTGTTTTTT.

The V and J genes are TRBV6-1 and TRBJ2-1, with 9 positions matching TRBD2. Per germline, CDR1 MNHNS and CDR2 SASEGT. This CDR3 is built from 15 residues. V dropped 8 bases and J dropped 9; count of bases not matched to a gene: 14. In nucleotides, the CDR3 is TGTGCCAGCTGTTTAGCGGGAGTAGTGGCGGGTGAGCAGTTCTTC. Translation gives CASCLAGVVAGEQFF.

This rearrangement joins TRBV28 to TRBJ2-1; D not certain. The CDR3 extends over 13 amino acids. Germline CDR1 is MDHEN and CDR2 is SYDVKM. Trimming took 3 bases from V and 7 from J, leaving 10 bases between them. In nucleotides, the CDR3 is TGTGCCAGCAGTTTCGAAAATACAAATGAGCAGTTCTTC. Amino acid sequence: CASSFENTNEQFF.

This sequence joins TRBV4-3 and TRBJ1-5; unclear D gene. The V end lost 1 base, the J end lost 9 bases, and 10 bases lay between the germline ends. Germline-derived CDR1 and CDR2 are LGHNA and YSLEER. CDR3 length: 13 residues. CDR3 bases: TGCGCCAGCAGCCAAGGGGTAGGAGGGCCCCAGCATTTT. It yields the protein CASSQGVGGPQHF.

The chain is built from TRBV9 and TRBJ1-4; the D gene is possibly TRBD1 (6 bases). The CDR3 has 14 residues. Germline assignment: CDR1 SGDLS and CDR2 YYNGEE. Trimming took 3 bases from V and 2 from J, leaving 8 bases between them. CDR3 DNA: TGTGCCAGCAGCGCTCAGGGGACTAATGAAAAACTGTTTTTT. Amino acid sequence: CASSAQGTNEKLFF.